This T cell receptor beta chain was identified in a study of beta chain features in type 1 diabetes. The investigators reverse transcribed all of the isolated RNA, so they sequenced expressed TCRB transcripts. Method: immunoSEQ multiplex PCR; TCRdb's copy keeps in-frame clones and lacks some. The repertoire holds roughly 250,000 clones, roughly 20% seen once, with 0.028% in the top ten. The length of the CDR3 is 14 residues. With 6 bases removed from V and 3 bases from J, the gap between germline ends came to 14 bases. Germline V CDR1 and CDR2: MNHNS, SASEGT. Study observations and caveats: Patients with Type 1 diabetes showed moderately but significantly shorter TCRB CDR3s in all four CD4+ subsets.

A note on this clone: Its antigen is currently unknown.

Input material: naive CD4+ T cells from blood. J is TRBJ1-1 and V is TRBV6-1; a possible D gene is TRBD1 (6 bases). The sequence was collected from a middle-aged woman with type 1 diabetes. The CDR3: CASRVQGRDTEAFF. The CDR3 bases are TGTGCCAGCAGGGTACAGGGACGGGACACTGAAGCTTTCTTT.